This T cell receptor (beta chain) was sequenced for a study of long-term antiretroviral therapy in people with HIV. Study-level points and caveats: Although diversity increased after ART, it remained lower than in transplant donor controls.

Prior to DNA extraction, the samples held 1-10 million cryopreserved PBMC. Samples were assayed with immunoSEQ v3.0 at survey level. The assay was immunoSEQ multiplex PCR, and TCRdb's table has in-frame clones only and misses some. The sample includes more than 11,000 clones, 77% of them seen just once. Notes on this clone: The target antigen is unknown.

Sequencing used unsorted PBMCs, obtained 1.3 years before starting antiretroviral therapy. The receptor's source is a man aged 35 to 55 with HIV.

The CDR3 nucleotides read TGCGCCAGCAGCCAAGAAGGGTACTCCTACAATGAGCAGTTCTTC. Amino acids: CASSQEGYSYNEQFF. V and J are TRBV4-1 and TRBJ2-1; D not resolved. Per the germline V gene, CDR1 is MGHRA and CDR2 is YSYEKL. The V gene lost 0 bases and the J gene lost 0 bases, with 6 bases spanning the gap. The CDR3 sequence is 15 residues long.